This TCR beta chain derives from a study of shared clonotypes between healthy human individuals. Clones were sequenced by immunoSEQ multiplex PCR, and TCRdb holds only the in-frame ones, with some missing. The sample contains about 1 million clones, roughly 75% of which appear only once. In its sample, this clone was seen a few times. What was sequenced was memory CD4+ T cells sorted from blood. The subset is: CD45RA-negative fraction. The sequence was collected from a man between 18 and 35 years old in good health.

CDR3 amino acids: CASSLDQGGNTDTQYF. In DNA, the CDR3 is TGTGCCAGCAGCTTAGATCAGGGCGGGAACACAGATACGCAGTATTTT. V usage is TRBV7-6 and J usage is TRBJ2-3; D possibly corresponds to TRBD2 (6 bases). V lost 1 base, J lost 2 bases, and 13 bases lay in between. The CDR3 runs to 16 residues. The germline V gene encodes CDR1 SGHVS and CDR2 FNYEAQ.